This T cell receptor (beta chain) was sequenced for a study of siplizumab effects on memory and regulatory T cells. Study-wide background: Siplizumab-treated (approximately 1 ug/mL) and drug-free mixed lymphocyte reactions were paired.

Coculturing was carried out on the mixed lymphocyte reaction cells. It lasted over 5 days and was done at 37°C. Labelling of responder PBMCs was performed with CFSE and of stimulator PBMCs with Violet Dye, followed by mixing at 1:1. Method: immunoSEQ multiplex PCR; TCRdb's copy keeps in-frame clones and lacks some. In the table there are fewer than 11,000 clones, around 42% of which are singletons. Points from the study as a whole: Tracing alloreactive clones into unstimulated subsets worked for only a minor fraction of them.

There are a few counts of this clone. Its antigen is unknown. The CDR3 is made up of 12 amino acids. The V and J ends lost 8 bases and 6 bases respectively, with 14 bases between them. Per the germline V gene, CDR1 is MDHEN and CDR2 is SYDVKM. The TCR sequence derives from a human donor in good health; the cells came from an allogeneic mixed lymphocyte reaction. This chain uses TRBV28 with TRBJ2-7; the D is unclear. The sequenced sample was CFSE-low (dividing) CD4+ T cells sorted from an allogeneic mixed lymphocyte reaction. In DNA, the CDR3 is TGTGCCAGCGGAATCCCTCGGGTCGAGCAGTACTTC. Translated, it gives CASGIPRVEQYF.